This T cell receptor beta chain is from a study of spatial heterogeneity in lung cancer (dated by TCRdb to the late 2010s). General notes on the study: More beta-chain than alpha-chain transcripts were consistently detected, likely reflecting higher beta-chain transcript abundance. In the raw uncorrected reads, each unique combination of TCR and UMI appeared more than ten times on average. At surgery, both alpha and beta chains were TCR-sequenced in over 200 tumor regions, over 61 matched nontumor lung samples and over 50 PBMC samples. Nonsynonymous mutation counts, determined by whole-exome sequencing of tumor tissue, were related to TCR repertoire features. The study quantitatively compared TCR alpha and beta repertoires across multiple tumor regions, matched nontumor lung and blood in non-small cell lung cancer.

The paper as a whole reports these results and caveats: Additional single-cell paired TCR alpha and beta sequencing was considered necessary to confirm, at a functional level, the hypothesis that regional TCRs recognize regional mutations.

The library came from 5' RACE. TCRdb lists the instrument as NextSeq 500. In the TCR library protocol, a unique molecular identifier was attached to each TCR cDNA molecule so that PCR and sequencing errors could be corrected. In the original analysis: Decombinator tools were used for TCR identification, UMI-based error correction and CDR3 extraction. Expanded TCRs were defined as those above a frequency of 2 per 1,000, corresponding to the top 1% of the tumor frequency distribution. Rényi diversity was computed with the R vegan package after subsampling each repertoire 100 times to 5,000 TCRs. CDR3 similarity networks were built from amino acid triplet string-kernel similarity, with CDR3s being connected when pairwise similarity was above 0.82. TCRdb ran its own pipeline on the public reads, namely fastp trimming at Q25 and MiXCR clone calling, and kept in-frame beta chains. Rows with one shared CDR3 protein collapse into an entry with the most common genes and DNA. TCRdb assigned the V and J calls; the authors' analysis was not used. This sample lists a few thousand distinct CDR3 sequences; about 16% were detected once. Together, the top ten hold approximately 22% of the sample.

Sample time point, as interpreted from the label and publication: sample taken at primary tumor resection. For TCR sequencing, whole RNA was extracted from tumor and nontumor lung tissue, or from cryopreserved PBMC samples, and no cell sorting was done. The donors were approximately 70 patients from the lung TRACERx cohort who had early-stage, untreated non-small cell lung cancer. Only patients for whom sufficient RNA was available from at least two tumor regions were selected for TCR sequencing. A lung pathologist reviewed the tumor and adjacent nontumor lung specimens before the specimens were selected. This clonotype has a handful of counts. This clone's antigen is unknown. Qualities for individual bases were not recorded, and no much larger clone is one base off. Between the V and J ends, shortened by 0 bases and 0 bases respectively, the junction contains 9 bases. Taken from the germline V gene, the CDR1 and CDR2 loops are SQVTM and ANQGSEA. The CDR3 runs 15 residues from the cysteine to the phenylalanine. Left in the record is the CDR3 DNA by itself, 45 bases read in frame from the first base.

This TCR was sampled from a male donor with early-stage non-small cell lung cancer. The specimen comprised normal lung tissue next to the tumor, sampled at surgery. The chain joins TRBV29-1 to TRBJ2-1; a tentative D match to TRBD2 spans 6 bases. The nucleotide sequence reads TGCAGCGTTGAAGACCCCGGGAGCTCCTACAATGAGCAGTTCTTC. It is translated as CSVEDPGSSYNEQFF.